This T cell receptor beta chain appears in the sequencing data of a study of blood T cells in healthy people across ages. The draw of peripheral blood yielded approximately 10 milliliters from each donor. Per sample, no less than 5.5 micrograms of total RNA were extracted. This clonotype was observed a handful of times. A second PCR, run for roughly 7 to 12 cycles, used a sample-barcoded 5' primer plus a J-beta primer mix. TCRdb reprocessed the 5' RACE reads with MiXCR, giving one entry per CDR3 protein. The data show 800,000 or so distinct CDR3 sequences, with more than 20% seen just once and roughly 3.5% held by the top ten. J lost 2 bases, V lost 5 bases, and 6 bases had no gene match. CDR1 and CDR2 from the germline V gene are MDHEN and SYDVKM. The CDR3 is 14 residues long. This sample also belongs to another study, concerning T cells of mothers and their children.

This receptor was taken from a boy between 10 and 17 years old in good health. Sequenced sample: blood. The chain uses TRBV28 and TRBJ2-7; 7 nucleotides agree with TRBD2. The CDR3: CASSPPSGTYEQYF. The CDR3 DNA follows: TGTGCCAGCAGTCCTCCTAGCGGAACCTACGAGCAGTACTTC. The full variable domain, with the rest looked up from reference TRBV28 and TRBJ2-7, is DVKVTQSSRYLVKRTGEKVFLECVQDMDHENMFWYRQDPGLGLRLIYFSYDVKMKEKGDIPEGYSVSREKKERFSLILESASTNQTSMYLCASSPPSGTYEQYFGPGTRLTVT.